A selection of T cell receptor beta chains follows, all from one sample in a study of CD8 T cells in Susac syndrome. From the immunoSEQ multiplex PCR reads, TCRdb called clonotypes with MiXCR, one entry per CDR3 protein. Here the sample spans 150,000 to 200,000 distinct CDR3 sequences, around 94% being singletons. The source material was CD4+ T cells from PBMCs. These receptors originate from a human donor in good health. Both conserved end residues are trimmed from each CDR3. The order of the fields is D gene, V gene, clone size, CDR3 protein. The D gene is left open where the match is weak. Size is stated for part of the rows, as once, few or many counts, or as a class when the clone is expanded.

>NA|TRBV18|NA
ASSSGLDHSGAEALYEQY
>NA|TRBV20-1|NA
SASSSNQPQH
>NA|TRBV9|once
ASTEGPTDTQY
>NA|TRBV23-1|NA
ASSPRRGYRCEQF
>NA|TRBV29-1|NA
SVGTGRDQPQH
>TRBD1|TRBV20-1|NA
SATGTGGNTDTQY
>TRBD1|TRBV27|NA
ASSPGTGRNQPQH
>NA|TRBV9|NA
ASSVGDIQNIQY
>NA|TRBV15|NA
ATSSPRADQETQY
>NA|TRBV3-1|NA
ASSQSLGVHEQY
>NA|TRBV29-1|NA
SVGGLQTNEKLF
>NA|TRBV5-4|NA
ASSGWEGGPLH
>NA|TRBV19|NA
ASSIAGELF
>NA|TRBV4-3|NA
ASSQDPGRPDTQY
>NA|TRBV20-1|once
SANRIDGSYEQY
>NA|TRBV12-5|NA
ASVGTLSTDTQY
>TRBD1|TRBV9|NA
ASSSTTGGTGYT
>NA|TRBV7-7|NA
ASSLLGFPDTQY